This T cell receptor (beta chain) was identified during a study of CXCR3-negative and CXCR3-positive naive CD8 T cells. Regarding the study as a whole: CXCR3-positive naive cells carried more hydrophobic TRB CDR3s than CXCR3-negative naive cells did. Naive cells used TRBV-TRBJ genes in much the same way whether CXCR3-negative or CXCR3-positive; memory cells did not.

Comments on this clonotype: What it binds is unknown.

The CDR3 length is 15 residues. Libraries were UMI-labeled 5' RACE TRB cDNA. TCRdb re-called the 5' RACE reads and gives one entry per CDR3 protein, without DNA. Here the sample table reports roughly 86,000 distinct CDR3 sequences. Sorting yielded triplicates of about 330,000 cells for each CD8+ T cell subset. The clonotype originates from a human donor in good health. Some clones in this sample may be carry-over from other donors' samples. The source material was naive CXCR3- CD8+ T cells from blood. Documented subset: CD45RO-CCR7+CD27+CD95- naive CD8+ T cells lacking CXCR3 (TNR3-). This chain uses TRBV12-3 or TRBV12-4 with TRBJ2-7; TCRdb picks TRBD1, but there is no DNA to check that call. CDR3: CASTAGTGITYEQYF.